This paragraph reports one TCR beta chain. Its specificity is unknown. This sample stems from a study of T-cell memory formation after mild COVID-19. Study-level background: For the most part, TCR clusters were specific to one donor.

CDR1 is DFQATT and CDR2 is SNEGSKA in the germline V gene (reference sequence). The CDR3 has 14 amino acids. Trimming took 2 bases from V and 5 from J, leaving 15 bases between them. A 5'RACE reaction primed in the constant segment made cDNA libraries of TCR alpha and TCR beta, and these carried sample barcodes and UMIs. TCRdb itself ran the 5' RACE reads through MiXCR, one entry per CDR3 protein. In the table there are about 610,000 distinct CDR3 sequences, around 16% of which are singletons. Whole-study results and caveats: Researchers report contracting CD4+ clones mostly in CM and EM, with CD8+ clones in EMRA.

This receptor was obtained from an adult woman who had mild COVID-19 (a few samples of this study predate the infection). Cell type and time point are not known. V is TRBV20-1 and J is TRBJ1-1; TRBD1 is a possible D gene (5 bases). Input material: PBMCs or a T cell subset sorted from them (not recorded which). This CDR3 reads CSARPRGVRTEAFF. For the CDR3, the DNA is TGCAGTGCTAGACCGCGGGGGGTTAGGACTGAAGCTTTCTTT.